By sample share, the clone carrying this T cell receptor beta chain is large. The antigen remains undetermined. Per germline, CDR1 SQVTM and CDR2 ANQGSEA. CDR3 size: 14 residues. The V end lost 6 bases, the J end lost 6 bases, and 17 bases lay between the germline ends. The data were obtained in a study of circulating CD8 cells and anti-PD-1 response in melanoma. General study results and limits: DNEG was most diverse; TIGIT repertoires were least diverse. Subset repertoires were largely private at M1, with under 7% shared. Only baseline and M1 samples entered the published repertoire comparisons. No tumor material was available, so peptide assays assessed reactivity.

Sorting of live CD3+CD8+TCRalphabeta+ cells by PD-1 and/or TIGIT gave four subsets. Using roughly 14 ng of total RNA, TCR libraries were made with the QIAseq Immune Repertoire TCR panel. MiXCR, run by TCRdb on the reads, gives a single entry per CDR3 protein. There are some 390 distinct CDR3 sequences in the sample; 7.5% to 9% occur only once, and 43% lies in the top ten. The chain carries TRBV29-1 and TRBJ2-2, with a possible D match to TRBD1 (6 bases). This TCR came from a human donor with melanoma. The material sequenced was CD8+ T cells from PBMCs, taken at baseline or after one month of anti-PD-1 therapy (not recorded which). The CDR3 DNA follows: TGCAGCGTGGGACAAACAGGCGTTCCCGGGGAGCTGTTTTTT. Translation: CSVGQTGVPGELFF.